The clone carrying this T cell receptor beta chain was observed a single time. Its antigen is not known. This entry is derived from a study of shared clonotypes between healthy human individuals. Over several immunoSEQ plates, each subset's genomic DNA was distributed in even portions. Data came from immunoSEQ multiplex PCR; TCRdb stores just in-frame clones and leaves some out. This table has over a million clones, roughly 96% appearing once. Study-level results: Across subsets, estimated richness was generally greater for naive than for memory populations. The authors expected sequencing depth to affect clonotype sharing among donors. About 5% was the fraction of naive CD4 clonotypes found shared across a handful of donors.

The sample was naive CD4+ T cells sorted from blood. Described subset: CD45RA+ positively selected. The receptor was isolated from a man under 40 in good health.

The CDR3 coding sequence is TGCAGCGCCACATCTTGGGGGGCACTTTCAGATACGCAGTATTTT. Translation: CSATSWGALSDTQYF. The V gene is TRBV29-1, the J gene TRBJ2-3; the D call may be TRBD1 or TRBD2 (6 bases each). CDR3 length: 15 amino acids. V was clipped by 7 bases and J by 4 bases, with 21 bases between them. Germline CDR1 and CDR2: SQVTM and ANQGSEA.